This is a list of T cell receptor beta chains from one sample in a study of shared clonotypes between healthy human individuals. Produced via immunoSEQ multiplex PCR; TCRdb's table is partial and in-frame only. The profile shows about 100,000 clones, less than 75% of them singletons. The sequenced material came from memory CD8+ T cells sorted from blood. All receptors come from a woman aged 25 to 45 in good health. The CDR3 runs from the conserved cysteine through the conserved F or W. Fields, in order: V gene, J gene, D gene, clone size, CDR3 protein, CDR3 DNA. The D gene is left open where the match is weak. Where a row states a size, it is once, few, many or the class of an expanded clone; other rows omit it.

V gene: TRBV14
J gene: TRBJ2-3
D gene: -
clone size: -
CDR3 protein: CASSRGSAHTDTQYF
CDR3 DNA: TGTGCCAGCAGCCGCGGTTCCGCCCACACAGATACGCAGTATTTT

V gene: TRBV7-6
J gene: TRBJ1-5
D gene: -
clone size: once
CDR3 protein: CASSQLIGGEPQHF
CDR3 DNA: TGTGCCAGCAGCCAGTTGATTGGGGGCGAGCCCCAGCATTTT

V gene: TRBV2
J gene: TRBJ2-1
D gene: TRBD2
clone size: -
CDR3 protein: CASRRTSGTPSSYNEQFF
CDR3 DNA: TGTGCCAGCAGGAGGACTAGCGGGACTCCCAGCTCCTACAATGAGCAGTTCTTC

V gene: TRBV11-2
J gene: TRBJ1-2
D gene: -
clone size: -
CDR3 protein: CASSLGVNYGYTF
CDR3 DNA: TGTGCCAGCAGCTTGGGGGTAAACTATGGCTACACCTTC

V gene: TRBV30
J gene: TRBJ2-6
D gene: TRBD2
clone size: few
CDR3 protein: CAWSVSGEGLAGANVLTF
CDR3 DNA: TGTGCCTGGAGTGTATCCGGGGAGGGGCTAGCTGGGGCCAACGTCCTGACTTTC

V gene: TRBV11-2
J gene: TRBJ2-7
D gene: TRBD2
clone size: -
CDR3 protein: CASSFSSGRYEQYF
CDR3 DNA: TGTGCCAGCAGCTTTAGTAGCGGGAGATACGAGCAGTACTTC

V gene: TRBV5-4
J gene: TRBJ1-2
D gene: -
clone size: few
CDR3 protein: CASSFLGGYTF
CDR3 DNA: TGTGCCAGCAGCTTTCTCGGCGGCTACACCTTC

V gene: TRBV5-1
J gene: TRBJ2-1
D gene: TRBD2
clone size: -
CDR3 protein: CASTLAGGYYEQFF
CDR3 DNA: TGCGCCAGCACCCTAGCGGGAGGGTACTATGAGCAGTTCTTC

V gene: TRBV9
J gene: TRBJ2-1
D gene: -
clone size: -
CDR3 protein: CASSVGGSYNEQFF
CDR3 DNA: TGTGCCAGCAGCGTTGGAGGATCCTACAATGAGCAGTTCTTC

V gene: TRBV6-1
J gene: TRBJ2-3
D gene: -
clone size: -
CDR3 protein: CASRKLLGTSDTQYF
CDR3 DNA: TGTGCCAGCAGGAAGCTACTGGGCACTTCAGATACGCAGTATTTT

V gene: TRBV6-1
J gene: TRBJ2-2
D gene: -
clone size: -
CDR3 protein: CASSRHTMNTGELFF
CDR3 DNA: TGTGCCAGCAGTAGGCATACGATGAACACCGGGGAGCTGTTTTTT

V gene: TRBV27
J gene: TRBJ1-1
D gene: -
clone size: few
CDR3 protein: CASSLSLQGRGTEAFF
CDR3 DNA: TGTGCCAGCAGTTTATCGTTACAGGGAAGGGGCACTGAAGCTTTCTTT

V gene: TRBV19
J gene: TRBJ2-1
D gene: TRBD2
clone size: -
CDR3 protein: CASSIGLAGHEQFF
CDR3 DNA: TGTGCCAGTAGTATCGGTCTAGCGGGACATGAGCAGTTCTTC

V gene: TRBV16
J gene: TRBJ1-5
D gene: TRBD1
clone size: once
CDR3 protein: CASRETGTDNQPQHF
CDR3 DNA: TGTGCCAGCAGAGAGACAGGGACGGACAATCAGCCCCAGCATTTT

V gene: TRBV11-3
J gene: TRBJ2-7
D gene: -
clone size: once
CDR3 protein: CASSSSGGTDEQYF
CDR3 DNA: TGTGCCAGCAGCTCGTCGGGGGGCACCGACGAGCAGTACTTC

V gene: TRBV27
J gene: TRBJ1-5
D gene: -
clone size: -
CDR3 protein: CASSLHAQGNQPQHF
CDR3 DNA: TGTGCCAGCAGTTTACACGCCCAGGGTAATCAGCCCCAGCATTTT

V gene: TRBV28
J gene: TRBJ1-6
D gene: -
clone size: -
CDR3 protein: CASTPWEVPAPLHF
CDR3 DNA: TGTGCCAGCACCCCATGGGAGGTTCCGGCACCCCTCCACTTT

V gene: TRBV28
J gene: TRBJ2-3
D gene: -
clone size: -
CDR3 protein: CASSHGTPQYF
CDR3 DNA: TGTGCCAGCAGTCATGGGACCCCGCAGTATTTT

V gene: TRBV5-1
J gene: TRBJ1-4
D gene: -
clone size: -
CDR3 protein: CASSLQGLREKLFF
CDR3 DNA: TGCGCCAGCAGCTTGCAGGGTCTACGAGAAAAACTGTTTTTT

V gene: TRBV29-1
J gene: TRBJ2-7
D gene: TRBD2
clone size: -
CDR3 protein: CSVEMYGFPGLAGVEQYF
CDR3 DNA: TGCAGCGTTGAAATGTATGGTTTTCCTGGACTAGCGGGAGTCGAGCAGTACTTC

V gene: TRBV29-1
J gene: TRBJ1-1
D gene: -
clone size: few
CDR3 protein: CSVMYGEAFF
CDR3 DNA: TGCAGCGTTATGTATGGTGAAGCTTTCTTT

V gene: TRBV7-2
J gene: TRBJ1-2
D gene: -
clone size: -
CDR3 protein: CASSPVVTGNYGYTF
CDR3 DNA: TGTGCCAGCAGCCCCGTGGTTACAGGGAACTATGGCTACACCTTC

V gene: TRBV4-1
J gene: TRBJ1-4
D gene: -
clone size: -
CDR3 protein: CASSQVGRSTATNEKLFF
CDR3 DNA: TGCGCCAGCAGCCAAGTAGGTCGAAGCACTGCAACTAATGAAAAACTGTTTTTT

V gene: TRBV7-9
J gene: TRBJ2-7
D gene: TRBD1
clone size: few
CDR3 protein: CASSSTGDVAEQYF
CDR3 DNA: TGTGCCAGCAGCTCTACAGGGGACGTCGCCGAGCAGTACTTC

V gene: TRBV15
J gene: TRBJ2-7
D gene: -
clone size: few
CDR3 protein: CATSRVPDPTYEQYF
CDR3 DNA: TGTGCCACCAGCAGGGTCCCGGACCCAACCTACGAGCAGTACTTC

V gene: TRBV18
J gene: TRBJ1-4
D gene: -
clone size: -
CDR3 protein: CASSPRGQPNEKLFF
CDR3 DNA: TGTGCCAGCTCACCCAGGGGACAACCTAATGAAAAACTGTTTTTT

V gene: TRBV11-2
J gene: TRBJ2-7
D gene: TRBD2
clone size: -
CDR3 protein: CASSPQRDSYEQYF
CDR3 DNA: TGTGCCAGCAGCCCCCAGCGGGACTCCTACGAGCAGTACTTC

V gene: TRBV5-6
J gene: TRBJ2-1
D gene: -
clone size: many
CDR3 protein: CASSSTREQFF
CDR3 DNA: TGTGCCAGCAGCTCTACCCGGGAGCAGTTCTTC

V gene: TRBV13
J gene: TRBJ2-7
D gene: -
clone size: -
CDR3 protein: CASSSVAGPYEQYF
CDR3 DNA: TGTGCCAGCAGCTCCGTGGCGGGACCCTACGAGCAGTACTTC

V gene: TRBV5-1
J gene: TRBJ2-7
D gene: -
clone size: -
CDR3 protein: CASSARTETYEQYF
CDR3 DNA: TGCGCCAGCAGCGCCCGGACTGAGACCTACGAGCAGTACTTC